This TCR beta chain was observed in a study of cytomegalovirus exposure and HLA in healthy donors. Study-level points and caveats: Versus the 666-donor mean, an Asian-associated ancestry cluster reportedly showed fewer N-insertions in a later analysis. Among TCR beta chains of equal frequency, HLA-associated ones were more clonally expanded in a later analysis. In a later analysis, at a false discovery rate of 0.05, 16,951 TCR beta sequences were associated with HLA alleles. Reportedly, HLA-A and HLA-B alleles of most subjects were accurately predicted from TCR beta.

V lost 11 bases, J lost 3 bases, and 17 bases lay in between. Germline CDR1 and CDR2: MRHNA and SNTAGT. This CDR3 has 14 residues. This clone was seen more than once but under ten times. Its antigen is unidentified. In the PCR, 60 Vbeta and 13 Jbeta primers were used. Method: immunoSEQ multiplex PCR; TCRdb's copy keeps in-frame clones and lacks some. The sample lists some 170,000 clones, under 9.5% occurring once. The TCR originated in a woman younger than 45 in good health and CMV-seropositive. This chain connects TRBV6-4 to TRBJ2-1, with unresolved D. The sample comprised PBMCs. The CDR3 nucleotides are TGTGCCCGAGCCGCCGATGGCGGCTACAATGAGCAGTTCTTC. Translation: CARAADGGYNEQFF.